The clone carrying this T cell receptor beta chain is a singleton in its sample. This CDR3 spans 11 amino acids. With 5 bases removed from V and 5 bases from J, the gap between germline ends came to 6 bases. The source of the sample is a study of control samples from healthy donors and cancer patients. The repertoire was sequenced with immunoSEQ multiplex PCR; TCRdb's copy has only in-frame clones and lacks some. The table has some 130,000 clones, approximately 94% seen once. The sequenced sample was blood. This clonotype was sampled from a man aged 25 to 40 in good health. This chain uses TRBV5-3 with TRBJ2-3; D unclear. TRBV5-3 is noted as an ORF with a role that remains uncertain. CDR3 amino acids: CARRPGDTQYF. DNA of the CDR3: TGTGCCAGAAGACCGGGAGATACGCAGTATTTT.